This T cell receptor beta chain came from a study of molecular identifiers for immune sequencing clone quantification. Overall study: Naive CD8 cell RNA, from roughly 20,000 or 100,000 cells, was split five ways in replicates, with four sequenced. General study points: Whereas naive cells kept under 1% of molecules in clones above 20 RNA copies, such clones held over 97% in effectors. Jurkat TCR RNA that was spiked in from one cell was reportedly detectable among some 980,000 naive cells.

Germline lookup yields CDR1 DFQATT and CDR2 SNEGSKA (reference sequence). This CDR3 has 15 residues. The V and J ends lost 0 bases and 0 bases, in that order; junction bases with no gene match: 2. This clonotype is a singleton in its sample. What it binds is unknown. The CDR3 carries no conserved terminal phenylalanine or tryptophan, so it likely arises from a read error. TCRdb reprocessed the PCR reads with MiXCR, giving one entry per CDR3 protein. Among about 36,000 distinct CDR3 sequences listed, around 18% were seen once. This sequence joins TRBV20-1 and TRBJ1-3; 7 nucleotides match TRBD1. Material: naive CD8+ T cells from blood, with Jurkat cell RNA spiked in. As to subset: FACS-sorted CD8+CD4-CCR7+CD45RA+ naive T cells. This TCR derives from a human donor in good health. Some libraries in this study had Jurkat cell RNA spiked in. The CDR3 DNA reads as TGCAGTGCTAGAGAGGGACAGAACTCTGGAAACACCATATATCTC. Its protein is CSAREGQNSGNTIYL.